Below, 31 T cell receptor beta chains from the same sample are listed, as sequenced in a study of control samples from healthy donors and cancer patients. Clones were sequenced by immunoSEQ multiplex PCR, and TCRdb holds only the in-frame ones, with some missing. The sample records about 140,000 clones, approximately 92% being singletons. The specimen sequenced was blood. The receptors derive from a man under 40 in good health.

The chain joins TRBV14 to TRBJ2-2; a weak D match, TRBD1 (6 bases). The CDR3 consists of 15 residues. Per the germline V gene, CDR1 is SGHDN and CDR2 is FVKESK. V lost 0 bases and J 7 bases, leaving 12 bases between the germline ends. In DNA, the CDR3 is TGTGCCAGCAGCCAAGAATGGGGGCGAGACGGGGAGCTGTTTTTT. This sequence encodes CASSQEWGRDGELFF.

This clone was observed a single time. J is TRBJ1-2 and V is TRBV5-5; 9 bases are a match to TRBD1. CDR3 length: 14 residues. The trim removed 4 bases at V and 3 bases at J, leaving 4 bases unmatched. Germline V gene data show CDR1 as SGHKS and CDR2 as YYEKEE (reference sequence). This CDR3 is CASSPGQGDYGYTF. CDR3 DNA sequence: TGTGCCAGCAGCCCGGGACAGGGAGACTATGGCTACACCTTC.

The J gene is TRBJ2-3, the V gene TRBV6-5; the match to TRBD2 covers 9 bases. The CDR3 length is 13 residues. CDR1 is MNHEY, CDR2 SVGAGI, per germline. The trim removed 8 bases at V and 1 base at J, leaving 1 base unmatched. The CDR3 DNA reads as TGTGCCAGCCGGACTAGCGGCACAGATACGCAGTATTTT. Its protein is CASRTSGTDTQYF.

The chain couples TRBV27 to TRBJ1-6; 8 bases are shared with TRBD1. The V gene end was trimmed by 4 bases and the J gene end by 8 bases; junction bases not matched to a gene: 10. The CDR3 totals 16 residues. Looked up from germline, CDR1 is MNHEY and CDR2 is SMNVEV (reference sequence). The CDR3 region has the DNA TGTGCCAGCAGTTCTCCTACCGGGACAGGTGATTCACCCCTCCACTTT. Translation gives CASSSPTGTGDSPLHF.

The chain carries TRBV7-9 and TRBJ2-7; 8 bases agree with TRBD1. The CDR3 loop spans 13 amino acids. With 4 bases clipped from V and 5 bases from J, the junction kept 4 bases outside the gene matches. Germline assignment: CDR1 SEHNR and CDR2 FQNEAQ (reference sequence). In nucleotides, the CDR3 is TGTGCCAGCAGCTCCTACAGGGGGGACGAGCAGTACTTC. Translating it yields CASSSYRGDEQYF.

The rearrangement uses TRBV7-6 and TRBJ1-1; D is perhaps TRBD1 (5 bases). Germline assignment: CDR1 SGHVS and CDR2 FNYEAQ. This CDR3 region has 20 residues. V lost 5 bases to trimming and J lost 1 base, with 29 bases between them. CDR3 amino acids: CASSDYLGGQTPGPNTEAFF. For the CDR3, the DNA is TGTGCCAGCAGCGATTATCTCGGGGGTCAAACCCCGGGGCCGAACACTGAAGCTTTCTTT.

The gene calls are TRBV7-2 and TRBJ2-1; 9 bases match TRBD2. CDR3 length: 14 amino acids. CDR1 is SGHTA, CDR2 FQGNSA, per germline. V was pared by 1 base and J by 10 bases, with 5 bases of the junction left unmatched. CDR3 loop: CASSLEGLALEQFF. As DNA, the CDR3 is TGTGCCAGCAGCTTAGAGGGACTAGCTTTAGAGCAGTTCTTC. The full variable domain, its missing parts supplied by reference TRBV7-2 and TRBJ2-1, is GAGVSQSPSNKVTEKGKDVELRCDPISGHTALYWYRQSLGQGLEFLIYFQGNSAPDKSGLPSDRFSAERTGGSVSTLTIQRTQQEDSAVYLCASSLEGLALEQFFGPGTRLTVL.

The chain uses TRBV9 and TRBJ1-2; TRBD1 might be the D (6 bases). The germline V and J ends were trimmed by 0 bases and 4 bases, with 13 bases remaining between them. The CDR3 extends over 15 amino acids. The germline V gene encodes CDR1 SGDLS and CDR2 YYNGEE. CDR3 in DNA: TGTGCCAGCAGCGTAGCAGGAGGACAGACCTATGGCTACACCTTC. Amino acid sequence: CASSVAGGQTYGYTF.

The chain couples TRBV5-1 to TRBJ2-3, with TRBD2 as a possible D gene (5 bases). Germline V gives CDR1 SGHRS, CDR2 YFSETQ. CDR3 length: 15 residues. V was trimmed by 3 bases and J by 4 bases, leaving 15 bases between them. The CDR3 DNA sequence: TGCGCCAGCAGCTACGAAGGTCGGGGTTCAGATACGCAGTATTTT. Its translation: CASSYEGRGSDTQYF.

The rearrangement links TRBV9 to TRBJ2-7, with 7 positions matching TRBD2. The CDR3 runs 15 residues. V dropped 0 bases and J dropped 2; count of bases not matched to a gene: 5. Per germline, CDR1 SGDLS and CDR2 YYNGEE. The CDR3 sequence: CASSVGASGTYEQYF. DNA for the CDR3: TGTGCCAGCAGCGTAGGAGCTAGCGGAACCTACGAGCAGTACTTC.

The J gene is TRBJ2-7, the V gene TRBV30; the D gene could be TRBD1 or TRBD2 (5 bases each). V was trimmed by 2 bases and J by 1 base, leaving 12 bases between them. The CDR3 runs to 14 residues. Germline V lookup: CDR1 GTSNPN, CDR2 SVGIG (reference sequence). The CDR3 here is CAWSPRDGSYEQYF. CDR3 in DNA: TGTGCCTGGAGTCCCCGGGACGGGTCCTACGAGCAGTACTTC.

The chain couples TRBV7-8 to TRBJ1-1; a possible D gene is TRBD1 (5 bases). Germline V lookup: CDR1 SGHVS, CDR2 FQNEAQ. Trimming took off 5 bases at V and 2 bases at J, with 9 bases between the two ends. This CDR3 spans 13 amino acids. CDR3 amino acids: CASSPTENTEAFF. In DNA, the CDR3 is TGTGCCAGCAGCCCGACAGAAAACACTGAAGCTTTCTTT.

The chain carries TRBV9 and TRBJ2-2; 9 bases line up with TRBD1. J lost 4 bases, V lost 1 base, and 5 bases had no gene match. This CDR3 has 16 amino acids. CDR1 and CDR2 from the germline V gene are SGDLS and YYNGEE. CDR3 loop: CASSVFDRGTTGELFF. The CDR3 region has the DNA TGTGCCAGCAGCGTATTCGACAGGGGGACCACCGGGGAGCTGTTTTTT.

The genes are TRBV19 and TRBJ1-5, with TRBD1 matching over 9 bases. CDR3 length: 13 amino acids. The trim removed 8 bases at V and 2 bases at J, leaving 1 base unmatched. Germline V gives CDR1 LNHDA, CDR2 SQIVND (reference sequence). DNA of the CDR3: TGTGCCAGTTGGACAGGGGGCAATCAGCCCCAGCATTTT. Protein product: CASWTGGNQPQHF.

The chain employs TRBV10-3 and TRBJ1-3; D perhaps matches TRBD1 (6 bases). Deletions cut 5 bases from V and 3 bases from J, with 11 bases between. Germline V gene lookup returns CDR1 ENHRY and CDR2 SYGVKD. There are 14 residues in the CDR3. CDR3 sequence reads: CAISQGMDGNTIYF. CDR3 nucleotide sequence: TGTGCCATCAGTCAGGGGATGGATGGAAACACCATATATTTT.

This sequence joins TRBV19 and TRBJ1-6; D not resolved. In germline, CDR1 is LNHDA, CDR2 SQIVND (reference sequence). CDR3 length equals 15 residues. Deletions cut 5 bases from V and 10 bases from J, with 18 bases between. CDR3 in amino acids: CASSVGAGGKSPLHF. For the CDR3, the DNA is TGTGCCAGTAGTGTCGGTGCAGGTGGAAAGTCACCCCTCCACTTT.

This clone appeared once. The chain couples TRBV10-3 to TRBJ2-1; TRBD1 or TRBD2 may be the D gene (6 bases each). This CDR3 is built from 14 residues. Germline V gene sequence: CDR1 ENHRY, CDR2 SYGVKD. With 5 bases removed from V and 7 bases from J, the gap between germline ends came to 15 bases. CDR3 nucleotide sequence: TGTGCCATCAGTCCGGAGGGGGAGCGGAATGAGCAGTTCTTC. It encodes CAISPEGERNEQFF.

The V call is TRBV19, the J call TRBJ2-7; no firm D call. Germline assignment: CDR1 LNHDA and CDR2 SQIVND (reference sequence). The V and J ends lost 1 base and 1 base respectively, with 5 bases between them. The CDR3 consists of 13 residues. CDR3 loop: CASSIVGSYEQYF. DNA for the CDR3: TGTGCCAGTAGTATAGTTGGGTCCTACGAGCAGTACTTC.

The genes are TRBV12-3 or TRBV12-4 and TRBJ2-7; a weak D match, TRBD2 (5 bases). V dropped 5 bases and J dropped 3 bases, with 5 bases sitting between them. The CDR3 covers 11 residues. The CDR3 coding sequence is TGTGCCAGCAGTGGAGGCTACGAGCAGTACTTC. Translating gives CASSGGYEQYF.

This chain joins TRBV5-1 and TRBJ1-1; D is unresolved. This CDR3 comprises 15 residues. V dropped 0 bases and J dropped 4 bases, with 13 bases sitting between them. Germline CDR1 SGHRS, CDR2 YFSETQ. CDR3 DNA sequence: TGCGCCAGCAGCTTGGAGGGCTTTAGCGCCACTGAAGCTTTCTTT. Translating gives CASSLEGFSATEAFF. Full variable domain (outside the CDR3, taken from reference TRBV5-1 and TRBJ1-1): KAGVTQTPRYLIKTRGQQVTLSCSPISGHRSVSWYQQTPGQGLQFLFEYFSETQRNKGNFPGRFSGRQFSNSRSEMNVSTLELGDSALYLCASSLEGFSATEAFFGQGTRLTVV.

The J gene is TRBJ2-1, the V gene TRBV6-6; 15 positions match TRBD2. Germline CDR1 and CDR2: MNHNY and SVGAGI (reference sequence). This CDR3 comprises 17 residues. V lost 5 bases, J lost 3 bases, and 5 bases stayed unmatched. The CDR3 DNA follows: TGTGCCAGCAGTCCCGGGACTAGCGGGGGGCACTACAATGAGCAGTTCTTC. Protein: CASSPGTSGGHYNEQFF.

The chain recombines TRBV6-5 with TRBJ1-2; a weak D match, TRBD1 (5 bases). There are 11 residues in the CDR3. Per the germline V gene, CDR1 is MNHEY and CDR2 is SVGAGI. The germline V and J ends were trimmed by 3 bases and 12 bases, with 11 bases remaining between them. CDR3 bases: TGTGCCAGCAGTTATCAGGGAGGTCACACCTTC. As protein: CASSYQGGHTF.

Remarks on this clone: Other DNA variants within this sample encode the same CDR3. The chain employs TRBV5-1 and TRBJ1-1; 7 bases align to TRBD1. The CDR3 runs to 14 residues. Germline V lookup: CDR1 SGHRS, CDR2 YFSETQ. The junction had 4 bases not matched to a gene; V was cut back by 4 bases and J by 1 base. The CDR3 nucleotides read TGCGCCAGCAGCACTCGGACAGGGAACACTGAAGCTTTCTTT. As protein: CASSTRTGNTEAFF. The full variable domain, its missing parts supplied by reference TRBV5-1 and TRBJ1-1, is KAGVTQTPRYLIKTRGQQVTLSCSPISGHRSVSWYQQTPGQGLQFLFEYFSETQRNKGNFPGRFSGRQFSNSRSEMNVSTLELGDSALYLCASSTRTGNTEAFFGQGTRLTVV.

The CDR3 sequence: CASSLYFDSYEQYF. CDR3 nucleotide sequence: TGTGCCAGCAGTTTGTACTTCGATTCCTACGAGCAGTACTTC. The chain carries TRBV2 and TRBJ2-7; D remains ambiguous. The CDR3 covers 14 residues. The V gene's germline CDR1 is SNHLY and CDR2 FYNNEI. V was shortened by 5 bases and J by 1 base, with 12 bases between the two germline ends.

The V call is TRBV6-1, the J call TRBJ1-2, with 7 bases lining up with TRBD1. With 2 bases clipped from V and 8 bases from J, the junction kept 11 bases outside the gene matches. Germline V gene sequence: CDR1 MNHNS, CDR2 SASEGT. The CDR3 runs to 15 residues. CDR3 sequence: CASSEHIRQGSGYTF. In DNA form, the CDR3 reads TGTGCCAGCAGTGAACATATTAGACAGGGAAGCGGCTACACCTTC.

V is TRBV4-1 and J is TRBJ2-3; D is undetermined. This CDR3 is built from 13 residues. Germline V gene data show CDR1 as MGHRA and CDR2 as YSYEKL. Trimming removed 0 bases from V and 14 bases from J, with 15 bases in between. The CDR3 protein is CASSQERPVLVYF. CDR3 nucleotides: TGCGCCAGCAGCCAAGAGAGGCCCGTTTTAGTGTATTTT.

The chain carries TRBV6-1 and TRBJ1-4; D is possibly TRBD1 (5 bases). The CDR3 runs to 13 residues. CDR1 is MNHNS and CDR2 is SASEGT in the germline V gene. The V gene lost 3 bases and the J gene lost 11 bases, with 13 bases spanning the gap. CDR3 DNA: TGTGCCAGCAGTGACAACTTCGGGACCAAACTGTTTTTT. Translated, it gives CASSDNFGTKLFF.

The V gene is TRBV27, the J gene TRBJ2-4; 9 bases match TRBD1. After removal of 8 bases from V and 2 bases from J, the junction contained 16 bases not matched to a gene. The V gene's germline CDR1 is MNHEY and CDR2 SMNVEV (reference sequence). This CDR3 is built from 18 residues. The CDR3 spells CASPDRRGQGRSKNIQYF. For the CDR3, the DNA is TGTGCCAGCCCCGACCGCCGAGGACAGGGGAGGTCCAAAAACATTCAGTACTTC.

The V call is TRBV9, the J call TRBJ2-5; TRBD2 might be the D (6 bases). CDR1 is SGDLS, CDR2 YYNGEE, per germline. Trimming pared 0 bases from V and 5 bases from J, leaving 14 bases between. The CDR3 consists of 15 residues. CDR3 in DNA: TGTGCCAGCAGCGTAGAGGAGGGGTTGGGGGAGACCCAGTACTTC. It translates to CASSVEEGLGETQYF.

V usage is TRBV27 and J usage is TRBJ1-1; D gene unclear. Trimming shortened V by 3 bases and J by 5 bases, and 10 bases separated the two germline ends. CDR1 and CDR2 (germline): MNHEY, SMNVEV (reference sequence). The CDR3 length is 13 residues. The CDR3 DNA follows: TGTGCCAGCAGTTTTGGAGGTACTACTGAAGCTTTCTTT. As protein: CASSFGGTTEAFF.

The V and J genes are TRBV3-1 (or the pseudogene TRBV3-2) and TRBJ1-5; 9 bases map to TRBD1. Germline CDR1 is LGHDT and CDR2 is YNNKEL (reference sequence). CDR3 length: 14 amino acids. The trim removed 3 bases at V and 5 bases at J, leaving 2 bases unmatched. CDR3 DNA sequence: TGTGCCAGCAGCCAGGGACAGGGAGATCAGCCCCAGCATTTT. Amino acids: CASSQGQGDQPQHF.